Below, 5 T cell receptor beta chains from the same sample are listed, as sequenced in a study of long-term antiretroviral therapy in people with HIV (dated by TCRdb to between 2022 and 2023). Sequencing of the TRB variable region was done with the immunoSEQ hsTCRB v3.0 assay at survey level resolution. The table comes from immuneACCESS by way of TCRdb, which keeps in-frame sequences with V and J called. Part of the clones is missing from these tables; in studies checked, under half for an unresolved V gene and the rest for unknown reasons. The sample records about 16,000 clones, 88% of which are singletons. Of the sample, around 10% is held by the ten largest clones. This specimen consisted of unsorted PBMCs, obtained 6.9 years after starting antiretroviral therapy. The receptors derive from a man in his fifties or sixties with HIV.

The chain links TRBV6-5 to TRBJ2-7; 7 nucleotides agree with TRBD2. In germline, CDR1 is MNHEY, CDR2 SVGAGI. V gave up 0 bases and J gave up 5 bases; unmatched junction bases: 4. The CDR3 length is 14 residues. CDR3 nucleotide sequence: TGTGCCAGCAGTTACTCGGGAGGGAGAAACGAGCAGTACTTC. Its translation is CASSYSGGRNEQYF.

V gene TRBV4-2 combines with J gene TRBJ2-3; 10 bases are shared with TRBD2. This CDR3 spans 15 amino acids. Germline V gene data show CDR1 as LGHNA and CDR2 as YNFKEQ. With 0 bases clipped from V and 5 bases from J, the junction kept 2 bases outside the gene matches. The CDR3 region is CASSQDSGRGDTQYF. The CDR3, as DNA: TGTGCCAGCAGCCAAGACAGCGGGAGGGGAGATACGCAGTATTTT.

V is TRBV4-3 and J is TRBJ1-6, with D possibly matching TRBD1 (5 bases). Trimming removed 0 bases from V and 9 bases from J, with 15 bases in between. In germline, CDR1 is LGHNA, CDR2 YSLEER. The CDR3 extends over 16 amino acids. CDR3 loop: CASSQDRGLSSSPLHF. The DNA of the CDR3 is TGCGCCAGCAGCCAAGATCGGGGCCTTTCGAGTTCACCCCTCCACTTT.

The genes are TRBV28 and TRBJ2-6, with D possibly being TRBD1 (5 bases). Trimming shortened V by 7 bases and J by 0 bases, and 13 bases separated the two germline ends. The CDR3 covers 16 residues. Germline V lookup: CDR1 MDHEN, CDR2 SYDVKM. The CDR3 DNA follows: TGTGCCAGCAACGAACAGGCCTTCTCTGGGGCCAACGTCCTGACTTTC. It is translated as CASNEQAFSGANVLTF.

J is TRBJ2-2 and V is TRBV15; the D is unclear. Germline loops: CDR1 LNHNV, CDR2 YYDKDF (reference sequence). This CDR3 is built from 13 residues. V lost 2 bases, J lost 6 bases, and 7 bases lay in between. The DNA for the CDR3 is TGTGCCACCAGCAGAAATAGACCCGGGGAGCTGTTTTTT. This codes for CATSRNRPGELFF.